The 20 T cell receptor beta chains reported below all come from one sample, sequenced in a study of identical twins. TCRdb used MiXCR to reprocess the 5' RACE reads, holding one entry per CDR3 protein. The sample holds about 700,000 distinct CDR3 sequences, approximately 6% seen once. The material sequenced was naive T cells sorted from blood. The receptors stem from a man between 18 and 29 years old in good health.

The chain recombines TRBV29-1 with TRBJ2-7; D remains ambiguous. In germline, CDR1 is SQVTM, CDR2 ANQGSEA. There are 12 residues in the CDR3. V gave up 2 bases and J gave up 5 bases, with 10 bases separating them. CDR3 DNA: TGCAGCGTTGAATATTCCCGGAACGAGCAGTACTTC. The encoded protein is CSVEYSRNEQYF.

This clonotype was observed a few times. The gene calls are TRBV7-8 and TRBJ2-1; 11 nucleotides agree with TRBD2. Trimming took 2 bases from V and 6 from J; bases not matched to a gene: 6. From germline, CDR1 is SGHVS and CDR2 FQNEAQ. The CDR3 spans 16 residues. CDR3 DNA sequence: TGTGCCAGCAGCTTATGGTTCGGGACTAGCGGCAATGAGCAGTTCTTC. Protein product: CASSLWFGTSGNEQFF.

This clonotype has only a few counts. J is TRBJ2-7 and V is TRBV5-1, with 8 bases matching TRBD2. CDR3 length equals 13 residues. The ends lost 0 bases at V and 6 bases at J; junction bases unmatched: 2. From germline, CDR1 is SGHRS and CDR2 YFSETQ. The CDR3: CASSLGTSFEQYV. DNA for the CDR3: TGCGCCAGCAGCTTGGGGACTAGCTTCGAGCAGTACGTC.

The chain couples TRBV6-2 or TRBV6-3 to TRBJ2-2, with unresolved D. Trimming removed 8 bases at V and 4 bases at J, with 8 bases between. Per the germline V gene, CDR1 is MNHEY and CDR2 is SVGEGT. The CDR3 extends over 12 amino acids. The CDR3: CASSVFTGELFF. CDR3 coding DNA: TGTGCCAGCTCTGTATTCACCGGGGAGCTGTTTTTT.

The rearrangement uses TRBV28 and TRBJ2-7; maybe TRBD1 (6 bases). CDR3 length equals 12 residues. The V gene's germline CDR1 is MDHEN and CDR2 SYDVKM. The V end was cut by 8 bases, the J end by 6 bases, with 14 bases between. The chain's CDR3 is CASRFGTSEQYF. CDR3 DNA: TGTGCCAGCCGATTCGGGACATCCGAGCAGTACTTC.

This clonotype was detected ten times or more. The chain has TRBV28 and TRBJ1-5; D call uncertain. The CDR3 is 15 amino acids. Germline CDR1 reads MDHEN; CDR2 reads SYDVKM. V was cut by 2 bases and J by 3 bases, with 11 bases left in between. The CDR3 coding sequence is TGTGCCAGCAGTTTAATCCCCTCTAACAATCAGCCCCAGCATTTT. Translating gives CASSLIPSNNQPQHF. The complete variable domain, with remaining parts taken from reference TRBV28 and TRBJ1-5, reads DVKVTQSSRYLVKRTGEKVFLECVQDMDHENMFWYRQDPGLGLRLIYFSYDVKMKEKGDIPEGYSVSREKKERFSLILESASTNQTSMYLCASSLIPSNNQPQHFGDGTRLSIL.

This clonotype was counted at least ten times. This rearrangement joins TRBV3-1 to TRBJ2-7; no clear D gene. Germline V gene data show CDR1 as LGHDT and CDR2 as YNNKEL (reference sequence). V was clipped by 0 bases and J by 3 bases, with 6 bases between them. The length of the CDR3 is 13 residues. CDR3 region: CASSQEVDYEQYF. The DNA of the CDR3 is TGTGCCAGCAGCCAAGAAGTTGACTACGAGCAGTACTTC.

This clonotype was seen more than once but under ten times. CDR3 region: CASKNGRRNEQYF. In nucleotides, the CDR3 is TGTGCCAGCAAAAATGGACGACGGAACGAGCAGTACTTC. The chain carries TRBV6-1 and TRBJ2-7; unclear D gene. Germline CDR1 reads MNHNS; CDR2 reads SASEGT. Trimming took 7 bases from V and 5 from J, leaving 15 bases between them. The CDR3 is 13 amino acids.

This clonotype was recorded many times. The rearrangement uses TRBV20-1 and TRBJ2-5; D gene uncertain. From germline, CDR1 is DFQATT and CDR2 SNEGSKA (reference sequence). This CDR3 has 13 residues. Trimming took 0 bases from V and 4 from J, leaving 9 bases between them. The CDR3 sequence: CSARDVQRETQYF. CDR3 bases: TGCAGTGCTAGAGATGTGCAGAGAGAGACCCAGTACTTC.

The chain links TRBV7-9 to TRBJ2-3, with D tentatively TRBD2 (6 bases). The V gene's germline CDR1 is SEHNR and CDR2 FQNEAQ (reference sequence). Trimming cost V 2 bases and J 4 bases, with 13 bases left between them. The CDR3 totals 15 residues. DNA of the CDR3: TGTGCCAGCAGCTTATTTGTCGGGAGTCCAGATACGCAGTATTTT. This gives the protein CASSLFVGSPDTQYF.

This clonotype was observed many times. The chain joins TRBV6-2 or TRBV6-3 to TRBJ2-1, with TRBD2 matching 14 bases. The V gene end was trimmed by 5 bases and the J gene end by 4 bases; junction bases not matched to a gene: 4. This CDR3 is 16 amino acids long. Germline loops: CDR1 MNHEY, CDR2 SVGEGT. The CDR3 region has the DNA TGTGCCAGCAGTCGACTAGCGGGAGGGGGTTACAATGAGCAGTTCTTC. It translates to CASSRLAGGGYNEQFF.

This clonotype was seen a few times. The rearrangement uses TRBV6-2 or TRBV6-3 and TRBJ1-2; D gene unclear. The V end lost 0 bases, the J end lost 3 bases, and 8 bases lay between the germline ends. CDR3 length: 14 amino acids. CDR1 MNHEY and CDR2 SVGEGT come from the germline V gene. The CDR3 DNA reads TGTGCCAGCAGTTACTCGATGACCTACTATGGCTACACCTTC. It is translated as CASSYSMTYYGYTF.

In this sample, this clonotype turned up many times. V and J are TRBV15 and TRBJ2-7; D remains ambiguous. There are 17 residues in the CDR3. V gave up 2 bases and J gave up 0 bases, with 17 bases separating them. From germline, CDR1 is LNHNV and CDR2 YYDKDF (reference sequence). CDR3 loop: CATSRYFSGSFSYEQYV. The CDR3 DNA sequence: TGTGCCACCAGCAGATACTTCTCCGGAAGCTTCTCCTACGAGCAGTACGTC.

This chain links TRBV6-1 with TRBJ2-2; TRBD2 might be the D (5 bases). The V gene's germline CDR1 is MNHNS and CDR2 SASEGT. The CDR3 spans 15 residues. V was cut by 0 bases and J by 6 bases, with 11 bases left in between. The CDR3 sequence is CASSEAGVYSGELFF. The CDR3, as DNA: TGTGCCAGCAGTGAAGCGGGAGTCTATTCCGGGGAGCTGTTTTTT.

This clonotype was detected ten times or more. The genes are TRBV6-1 and TRBJ2-7, with D maybe TRBD1 (5 bases). This CDR3 is 15 amino acids long. CDR1 is MNHNS, CDR2 SASEGT, per germline. Trimming cost V 6 bases and J 1 base, with 16 bases left between them. CDR3 in DNA: TGTGCCAGCAGCCAAGCCTCAGGGCGGTCCTACGAGCAGTACGTC. Translating gives CASSQASGRSYEQYV.

CDR3 loop: CAWSRGLAVINEQFF. CDR3 sequence (DNA): TGTGCCTGGAGTAGGGGACTAGCGGTTATCAATGAGCAGTTCTTC. The chain is built from TRBV30 and TRBJ2-1; TRBD2 matches 11 bases. The germline V gene encodes CDR1 GTSNPN and CDR2 SVGIG (reference sequence). CDR3 length: 15 amino acids. V lost 2 bases and J lost 6; bases outside the gene matches: 6.

At least ten counts were recorded for this clonotype. The J gene is TRBJ2-1, the V gene TRBV9, with 15 bases that match TRBD2. Germline V CDR1 and CDR2: SGDLS, YYNGEE. The CDR3 loop spans 18 amino acids. J lost 10 bases, V lost 1 base, and 12 bases had no gene match. The CDR3 coding sequence is TGTGCCAGCAGCGTAATTCCCGGACTAGCGGGAGGGCCTGGCGAGCAGTTCTTC. Translating gives CASSVIPGLAGGPGEQFF.

This clonotype showed up many times. The chain is built from TRBV7-2 and TRBJ1-5, with a tentative D call TRBD1 (5 bases). Between the trimmed V and J ends, which lost 1 base and 5 bases, there was a span of 12 bases. The CDR3 length is 15 residues. Germline CDR1 reads SGHTA; CDR2 reads FQGNSA. The CDR3 sequence: CASSLGRQRYQPQHF. CDR3 DNA sequence: TGTGCCAGCAGCTTAGGCAGACAGCGATATCAGCCCCAGCATTTT.

This clonotype was detected many times. The chain links TRBV12-3 or TRBV12-4 to TRBJ2-1, with D perhaps matching TRBD2 (6 bases). The V end was cut by 6 bases, the J end by 0 bases, with 12 bases between. This CDR3 is built from 15 residues. CDR3 amino acids: CASRKGRDSYNEQFF. The CDR3 nucleotides are TGTGCCAGCAGAAAGGGGCGGGACTCCTACAATGAGCAGTTCTTC.

The sample holds many counts of this clonotype. The rearrangement links TRBV4-2 to TRBJ2-7; 8 bases agree with TRBD2. Unmatched junction bases numbered 11, after V lost 1 base and J lost 0 bases. Germline loops: CDR1 LGHNA, CDR2 YNFKEQ. This CDR3 region has 18 residues. This chain's CDR3 is CASSQASGGRLHSYEQYF. The CDR3 DNA is TGTGCCAGCAGCCAAGCGTCGGGCGGGAGGTTACACTCCTACGAGCAGTACTTC.